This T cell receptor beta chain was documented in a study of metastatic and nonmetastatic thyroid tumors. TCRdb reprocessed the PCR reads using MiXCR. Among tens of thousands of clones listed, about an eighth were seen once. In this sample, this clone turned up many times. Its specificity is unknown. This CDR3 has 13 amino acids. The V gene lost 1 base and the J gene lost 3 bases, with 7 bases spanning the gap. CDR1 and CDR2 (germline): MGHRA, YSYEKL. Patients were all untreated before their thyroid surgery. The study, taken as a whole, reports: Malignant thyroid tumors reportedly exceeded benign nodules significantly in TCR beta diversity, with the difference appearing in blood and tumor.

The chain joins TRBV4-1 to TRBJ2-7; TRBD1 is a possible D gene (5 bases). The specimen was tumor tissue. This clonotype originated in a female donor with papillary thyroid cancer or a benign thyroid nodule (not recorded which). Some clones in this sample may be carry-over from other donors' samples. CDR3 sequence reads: CASSQGQFYEQYF. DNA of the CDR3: TGCGCCAGCAGCCAAGGACAGTTCTACGAGCAGTACTTC.